The 30 T cell receptor beta chains listed next were all sequenced from one sample in a study of cytomegalovirus exposure and HLA in healthy donors. Amplification used 60 Vbeta primers and 13 Jbeta primers. The table came from immunoSEQ multiplex PCR; TCRdb's copy has only in-frame clones and leaves some out. The sample has 150,000 to 180,000 clones, 75% seen once; the top ten hold under 1.5%. Sequencing was carried out using PBMCs. The receptors were sampled from a young man in good health and CMV-seronegative.

The V gene is TRBV9, the J gene TRBJ2-7; TRBD1 matches 9 bases. CDR3 size: 17 residues. Per germline, CDR1 SGDLS and CDR2 YYNGEE. Trimming took 1 base from V and 8 from J; bases not matched to a gene: 16. The CDR3 protein is CASSVSGNSGTGLKQYF. CDR3 nucleotides: TGTGCCAGCAGCGTATCTGGGAATTCCGGGACAGGGTTGAAGCAGTACTTC.

This chain uses TRBV4-3 with TRBJ2-6; 7 bases are a match to TRBD1. V gave up 3 bases and J gave up 2 bases; unmatched junction bases: 7. Germline CDR1 is LGHNA and CDR2 is YSLEER. The length of the CDR3 is 17 residues. The CDR3 protein is CASSQGTEGPGANVLTF. The CDR3 nucleotides read TGCGCCAGCAGCCAGGGGACAGAAGGGCCTGGGGCCAACGTCCTGACTTTC.

V is TRBV6-1 and J is TRBJ1-3; D ambiguous. V gave up 3 bases and J gave up 4 bases, with 13 bases separating them. The CDR3 has 15 amino acids. Looked up from germline, CDR1 is MNHNS and CDR2 is SASEGT. This CDR3 is CASSEEEGEGNTIYF. CDR3 sequence (DNA): TGTGCCAGCAGTGAGGAAGAGGGAGAAGGAAACACCATATATTTT.

This sequence joins TRBV4-1 and TRBJ1-1; TRBD1 is a possible D gene (6 bases). Trimming stripped 3 bases from V and 1 base from J, with 12 bases between. Germline lookup yields CDR1 MGHRA and CDR2 YSYEKL. CDR3 length: 15 amino acids. CDR3 region: CASSQGTLGNTEAFF. CDR3 bases: TGCGCCAGCAGCCAGGGGACATTGGGGAACACTGAAGCTTTCTTT.

This rearrangement joins TRBV6-5 to TRBJ1-6; D possibly corresponds to TRBD1 (6 bases). CDR3 length: 13 residues. Germline CDR1 reads MNHEY; CDR2 reads SVGAGI. V was shortened by 8 bases and J by 10 bases, with 15 bases between the two germline ends. CDR3 bases: TGTGCCAGCGCGGGGGGGCCGGGATCACCCCTCCACTTT. Protein product: CASAGGPGSPLHF.

The genes are TRBV7-9 and TRBJ2-7; tentatively, D is TRBD1 (5 bases). This CDR3 contains 14 residues. Trimming cost V 0 bases and J 2 bases, with 8 bases left between them. Germline CDR1 SEHNR, CDR2 FQNEAQ (reference sequence). The CDR3 is CASSLAQGPYEQYF. Written as DNA, the CDR3 is TGTGCCAGCAGCTTAGCGCAGGGCCCCTACGAGCAGTACTTC.

J is TRBJ2-3 and V is TRBV6-1; D is perhaps TRBD2 (6 bases). The CDR3 runs to 15 residues. The V gene lost 7 bases and the J gene lost 2 bases, with 16 bases spanning the gap. In germline, CDR1 is MNHNS, CDR2 SASEGT. CDR3 loop: CASNPNAGPTDTQYF. The CDR3 DNA sequence: TGTGCCAGCAACCCTAACGCGGGGCCCACAGATACGCAGTATTTT.

This chain connects TRBV6-5 to TRBJ1-5; 11 bases are shared with TRBD1. V lost 5 bases and J lost 6; bases outside the gene matches: 6. Germline lookup yields CDR1 MNHEY and CDR2 SVGAGI. This CDR3 spans 15 amino acids. The CDR3 DNA sequence: TGTGCCAGCAGTCGCGGGACAGGGGGGGGTCAGCCCCAGCATTTT. Its translation: CASSRGTGGGQPQHF.

The chain joins TRBV4-3 to TRBJ2-1; 8 nucleotides line up with TRBD1. Unmatched junction bases numbered 5, after V lost 1 base and J lost 9 bases. CDR3 length equals 14 residues. CDR1 is LGHNA, CDR2 YSLEER, per germline. The CDR3 bases are TGCGCCAGCAGCCAAGCGACAGGGGCTGGTGAGCAGTTCTTC. Translated: CASSQATGAGEQFF.

V and J are TRBV5-1 and TRBJ2-3; 9 bases line up with TRBD1. In germline, CDR1 is SGHRS, CDR2 YFSETQ. There are 18 residues in the CDR3. The J segment lost 6 bases and the V segment lost 4 bases, leaving 18 bases of the junction unmatched. The CDR3: CASSPGQGSSSYTDTQYF. For the CDR3, the DNA is TGCGCCAGCAGCCCCGGACAGGGGAGCAGTTCCTACACGGATACGCAGTATTTT.

The chain joins TRBV7-9 to TRBJ1-2; 7 nucleotides match TRBD1. The CDR3 has 14 amino acids. Germline CDR1 is SEHNR and CDR2 is FQNEAQ (reference sequence). V lost 7 bases to trimming and J lost 3 bases; unmatched junction nucleotides: 8. The CDR3 reads CASTGGTAYYGYTF. CDR3 in DNA: TGTGCCAGCACCGGCGGGACAGCCTACTATGGCTACACCTTC. The whole variable domain, remainder taken from reference TRBV7-9 and TRBJ1-2, is DTGVSQNPRHKITKRGQNVTFRCDPISEHNRLYWYRQTLGQGPEFLTYFQNEAQLEKSRLLSDRFSAERPKGSFSTLEIQRTEQGDSAMYLCASTGGTAYYGYTFGSGTRLTVV.

Of note for this clone: Additional DNA sequences in this sample encode the identical CDR3. The chain uses TRBV29-1 and TRBJ1-5, with 7 bases identical to TRBD1. V trimming: 5 bases; J trimming: 5 bases; junction bases outside the gene matches: 6. Germline values: CDR1 SQVTM, CDR2 ANQGSEA. The CDR3 extends over 13 amino acids. The DNA of the CDR3 is TGCAGCGTTTCCCGACAGGGAGATCAGCCCCAGCATTTT. As protein: CSVSRQGDQPQHF.

With respect to this clone: In the same sample, other DNA sequences code for this CDR3. The chain is built from TRBV7-9 and TRBJ2-5, with 11 nucleotides matching TRBD2. Trimming removed 1 base from V and 4 bases from J; junction bases left unmatched: 2. The CDR3 is made up of 15 amino acids. Looked up from germline, CDR1 is SEHNR and CDR2 is FQNEAQ (reference sequence). CDR3: CASSLGLAGGETQYF. The CDR3 region has the DNA TGTGCCAGCAGCTTAGGGCTAGCGGGAGGAGAGACCCAGTACTTC.

This clone was seen more than once but under ten times. The chain carries TRBV7-9 and TRBJ2-5, with a possible D match to TRBD1 (6 bases). The last part of the DNA fits TRBJ2-7 better; the J call may be wrong. The CDR3 has 13 amino acids. In germline, CDR1 is SEHNR, CDR2 FQNEAQ (reference sequence). Here the CDR3 DNA reads TGTGCCAGCAGCCCTACAGGGATCTACGAGCAGTACTTC. The encoded protein is CASSPTGIYEQYF.

This chain connects TRBV5-4 to TRBJ2-4; D is unresolved. The CDR3 length is 13 residues. Germline values: CDR1 SGHNT, CDR2 YYREEE (reference sequence). V lost 4 bases and J lost 8, with 13 bases in between. CDR3: CASSVPSSDIQYF. In nucleotides, the CDR3 is TGTGCCAGCAGCGTACCTAGTTCCGACATTCAGTACTTC.

The V gene is TRBV27, the J gene TRBJ2-2; D perhaps matches TRBD1 (6 bases). The V and J ends lost 4 bases and 6 bases respectively, with 9 bases between them. Germline V lookup: CDR1 MNHEY, CDR2 SMNVEV (reference sequence). The CDR3 has 13 amino acids. CDR3 amino acids: CASSSTGPGELFF. The CDR3 bases are TGTGCCAGCAGTTCCACAGGGCCCGGGGAGCTGTTTTTT.

This clone was recorded once. The rearrangement links TRBV6-5 to TRBJ2-7; D possibly corresponds to TRBD1 (6 bases). The CDR3 is 14 residues long. Trimming shortened V by 5 bases and J by 1 base, and 12 bases separated the two germline ends. Germline V lookup: CDR1 MNHEY, CDR2 SVGAGI. The CDR3 nucleotides read TGTGCCAGCAGTAAAACAGGGCCGTCCTACGAGCAGTACTTC. This sequence encodes CASSKTGPSYEQYF.

The V call is TRBV30, the J call TRBJ2-1; no clear D. The germline CDR1 and CDR2 sequences are GTSNPN and SVGIG (reference sequence). V lost 5 bases, J lost 4 bases, and 9 bases lay in between. The CDR3 extends over 12 amino acids. CDR3 sequence reads: CAWATRYNEQFF. The DNA of the CDR3 is TGTGCCTGGGCAACTCGGTACAATGAGCAGTTCTTC.

V and J are TRBV6-6 and TRBJ1-6; TRBD1 is a possible D gene (5 bases). This CDR3 contains 16 residues. Trimming shortened V by 7 bases and J by 9 bases, and 22 bases separated the two germline ends. Germline values: CDR1 MNHNY, CDR2 SVGAGI (reference sequence). CDR3 in DNA: TGTGCCAGCACCTACCCCCCCCCGGGGGAAGGTTCACCCCTCCACTTT. Amino acid sequence: CASTYPPPGEGSPLHF.

The chain links TRBV6-5 to TRBJ2-6, with 7 bases fitting TRBD1. CDR1 MNHEY and CDR2 SVGAGI come from the germline V gene. Trimming cost V 4 bases and J 1 base; bases outside gene matches: 1. The CDR3 extends over 15 amino acids. This chain's CDR3 is CASSWDRSGANVLTF. The CDR3 nucleotides are TGTGCCAGCAGTTGGGACAGATCTGGGGCCAACGTCCTGACTTTC.

This clone came up a few times. The chain is built from TRBV5-4 and TRBJ1-4; 7 positions match TRBD1. Germline V gene lookup returns CDR1 SGHNT and CDR2 YYREEE (reference sequence). This CDR3 spans 17 amino acids. With 0 bases clipped from V and 7 bases from J, the junction kept 12 bases outside the gene matches. In nucleotides, the CDR3 is TGTGCCAGCAGCTTGGGGACAGGCCTGGGGGTGGGTGAAAAACTGTTTTTT. Translated: CASSLGTGLGVGEKLFF. Complete variable domain (other parts from reference TRBV5-4 and TRBJ1-4): ETGVTQSPTHLIKTRGQQVTLRCSSQSGHNTVSWYQQALGQGPQFIFQYYREEENGRGNFPPRFSGLQFPNYSSELNVNALELDDSALYLCASSLGTGLGVGEKLFFGSGTQLSVL.

The V gene is TRBV6-4, the J gene TRBJ1-1; tentative D call: TRBD1 (5 bases). The V end lost 4 bases, the J end lost 1 base, and 7 bases lay between the germline ends. The CDR3 has 13 amino acids. Per germline, CDR1 MRHNA and CDR2 SNTAGT. The CDR3 sequence is CASSAQANTEAFF. The CDR3 DNA is TGTGCCAGCAGTGCACAGGCGAACACTGAAGCTTTCTTT.

The chain recombines TRBV4-1 with TRBJ2-5; 8 nucleotides match TRBD1. With 4 bases clipped from V and 5 bases from J, the junction kept 6 bases outside the gene matches. The germline CDR1 and CDR2 sequences are MGHRA and YSYEKL. The CDR3 length is 14 residues. In DNA form, the CDR3 reads TGCGCCAGCAGCCGCGGACAGGGCCCTGAGACCCAGTACTTC. Encoded protein: CASSRGQGPETQYF.

The J gene is TRBJ2-3, the V gene TRBV4-1; TRBD2 aligns across 8 bases. The V gene's germline CDR1 is MGHRA and CDR2 YSYEKL. V lost 4 bases and J lost 4; bases outside the gene matches: 13. This CDR3 has 17 residues. CDR3 amino acids: CASSPAGGLKGSDTQYF. The CDR3 coding sequence is TGCGCCAGCAGCCCGGCGGGAGGATTGAAGGGATCAGATACGCAGTATTTT.

This chain links TRBV9 with TRBJ2-5, with 8 bases lining up with TRBD2. CDR3 length equals 15 residues. V was pared by 0 bases and J by 8 bases, with 9 bases of the junction left unmatched. In germline, CDR1 is SGDLS, CDR2 YYNGEE. This CDR3 reads CASSVGREGLGTQYF. The CDR3 DNA sequence: TGTGCCAGCAGCGTAGGACGGGAGGGCCTTGGAACCCAGTACTTC.

This clone was picked up one time. The chain recombines TRBV11-3 with TRBJ2-2; the D gene is possibly TRBD2 (5 bases). Looked up from germline, CDR1 is SGHNT and CDR2 is YENEEA. V lost 3 bases, J lost 8 bases, and 13 bases lay in between. The CDR3 extends over 14 amino acids. The CDR3 region is CASSLGGPKGELFF. The CDR3 DNA sequence: TGTGCCAGCAGCTTGGGCGGGCCCAAGGGGGAGCTGTTTTTT. Variable domain in full (rest from reference TRBV11-3 and TRBJ2-2): EAGVVQSPRYKIIEKKQPVAFWCNPISGHNTLYWYLQNLGQGPELLIRYENEEAVDDSQLPKDRFSAERLKGVDSTLKIQPAELGDSAVYLCASSLGGPKGELFFGEGSRLTVL.

This clone was counted only a few times. The chain links TRBV5-1 to TRBJ2-7, with TRBD2 matching 9 bases. This CDR3 comprises 15 residues. The germline gives CDR1 SGHRS, CDR2 YFSETQ. J gave up 5 bases and V 4 bases, and 10 bases lay outside the gene matches. CDR3 DNA: TGCGCCAGCAGCCATAGCGGGAGACCCACCGACGAGCAGTACTTC. As protein: CASSHSGRPTDEQYF.

This chain joins TRBV18 and TRBJ2-7, with D uncertain. Germline V gene sequence: CDR1 KGHSH, CDR2 LQKENI. The CDR3 is 14 residues long. V gave up 0 bases and J gave up 2 bases, with 8 bases separating them. CDR3 bases: TGTGCCAGCTCACCACCCGCCAGGCCCTACGAGCAGTACTTC. Its translation: CASSPPARPYEQYF. The full variable domain, its missing parts supplied by reference TRBV18 and TRBJ2-7, is NAGVMQNPRHLVRRRGQEARLRCSPMKGHSHVYWYRQLPEEGLKFMVYLQKENIIDESGMPKERFSAEFPKEGPSILRIQQVVRGDSAAYFCASSPPARPYEQYFGPGTRLTVT.

The chain couples TRBV28 to TRBJ2-1, with 9 nucleotides matching TRBD2. V lost 4 bases to trimming and J lost 4 bases; unmatched junction nucleotides: 8. Germline V lookup: CDR1 MDHEN, CDR2 SYDVKM. This CDR3 has 16 residues. DNA for the CDR3: TGTGCCAGCAGTTATTATAGTGCGGGAGGGTACAATGAGCAGTTCTTC. Translation: CASSYYSAGGYNEQFF.

The chain recombines TRBV10-2 with TRBJ2-5; the match to TRBD2 covers 8 bases. Per the germline V gene, CDR1 is WSHSY and CDR2 is SAAADI. Losses at the gene ends were 7 bases for V and 0 bases for J; bases not matched to a gene: 4. The CDR3 totals 14 residues. CDR3 bases: TGCGCCAGCAAGCGGACTAGCAACCAAGAGACCCAGTACTTC. This gives the protein CASKRTSNQETQYF.